A single sample gave rise to the 10 T cell receptor beta chains below, sequenced in a study of blood T cell repertoires in COVID-19. The table came from immunoSEQ multiplex PCR; TCRdb's copy has only in-frame clones and leaves some out. This sample has 90,000 to 120,000 clones; over 70% occur once, and the top ten carry roughly 15%. The sample taken for sequencing was peripheral blood. These receptors came from a man aged 45-65 years with acute or convalescent COVID-19.

This clone was seen once. The gene calls are TRBV6-1 and TRBJ2-3, with D perhaps matching TRBD1 (5 bases). V lost 6 bases and J lost 1, with 17 bases in between. The CDR3 is made up of 16 amino acids. Germline values: CDR1 MNHNS, CDR2 SASEGT. CDR3 region: CASREWVGAGTDTQYF. CDR3 bases: TGTGCCAGCAGAGAATGGGTAGGGGCGGGCACAGATACGCAGTATTTT.

The chain recombines TRBV5-1 with TRBJ2-7; the D gene is possibly TRBD1 (5 bases). CDR3 size: 16 residues. The V end lost 3 bases, the J end lost 6 bases, and 22 bases lay between the germline ends. Per germline, CDR1 SGHRS and CDR2 YFSETQ. Here the CDR3 reads CASSWGWTSSAVEQYF. In DNA, the CDR3 is TGCGCCAGCAGCTGGGGTTGGACATCTTCGGCGGTCGAGCAGTACTTC.

This clone was detected once. The chain is built from TRBV6-6 and TRBJ2-7; maybe TRBD2 (5 bases). CDR1 and CDR2 (germline): MNHNY, SVGAGI (reference sequence). The CDR3 has 13 residues. V was trimmed by 7 bases and J by 1 base, leaving 11 bases between them. CDR3 sequence: CASKPGYSYEQYF. For the CDR3, the DNA is TGTGCCAGCAAACCGGGATATTCCTACGAGCAGTACTTC.

This clone has a handful of counts. The V gene is TRBV18, the J gene TRBJ2-5; D ambiguous. CDR3 length: 13 residues. V shed 5 bases and J shed 3 bases, with 10 bases lying between them. From germline, CDR1 is KGHSH and CDR2 LQKENI. This CDR3 reads CASSVRLEETQYF. CDR3 in DNA: TGTGCCAGCTCAGTGCGACTGGAAGAGACCCAGTACTTC.

The V gene is TRBV11-2, the J gene TRBJ1-2, with 10 bases identical to TRBD1. Germline trimming cut 4 bases from V and 0 bases from J; bases unmatched to any gene: 11. Looked up from germline, CDR1 is SGHAT and CDR2 is FQNNGV. This CDR3 contains 18 residues. CDR3 coding DNA: TGTGCCAGCAGCTCCATATGGACAGGGGGGCGACCTAACTATGGCTACACCTTC. Its translation is CASSSIWTGGRPNYGYTF.

In nucleotides, the CDR3 is TGTGCCAGTAGTTCCTGGGACAGGAACACTGAAGCTTTCTTT. This gives the protein CASSSWDRNTEAFF. V is TRBV19 and J is TRBJ1-1; 7 nucleotides align to TRBD1. From germline, CDR1 is LNHDA and CDR2 SQIVND (reference sequence). J gave up 1 base and V 5 bases, and 4 bases lay outside the gene matches. This CDR3 is 14 amino acids long.

With respect to this clone: A read error may produce the germline difference seen at one junction end. The chain links TRBV3-1 (or the pseudogene TRBV3-2) to TRBJ2-7, with 9 bases that match TRBD1. This CDR3 comprises 15 residues. Germline loops: CDR1 LGHDT, CDR2 YNNKEL (reference sequence). The DNA for the CDR3 is TGTGCCAGCAGTCAAGGGACAGGGAGATCCTACGAGCAGTACTTC. It translates to CASSQGTGRSYEQYF.

The genes are TRBV18 and TRBJ2-2, with 9 bases aligning to TRBD1. V shed 1 base and J 4 bases; nucleotides not matched to a gene: 4. The CDR3 is 16 residues long. Per germline, CDR1 KGHSH and CDR2 LQKENI. In DNA, the CDR3 is TGTGCCAGCTCACCACGGGACAGGGTTATCACCGGGGAGCTGTTTTTT. Amino acids: CASSPRDRVITGELFF.

The J gene is TRBJ1-4, the V gene TRBV19; D remains unclear. Trimming pared 11 bases from V and 0 bases from J, leaving 10 bases between. This CDR3 is built from 13 residues. From germline, CDR1 is LNHDA and CDR2 SQIVND (reference sequence). The CDR3 DNA reads TGTGCCGTTGGTGAGGCAACTAATGAAAAACTGTTTTTT. It specifies CAVGEATNEKLFF.

The chain employs TRBV12-5 and TRBJ2-5; possibly TRBD1 for D (6 bases). Germline assignment: CDR1 LGHNT and CDR2 FRNRAP. The CDR3 has 16 residues. V lost 2 bases to trimming and J lost 4 bases, with 17 bases between them. The DNA for the CDR3 is TGTGCTAGTGGTTTGCTAGCAGGGGTTTCAGGAGAGACCCAGTACTTC. Translated, it gives CASGLLAGVSGETQYF.